Below, 13 T cell receptor beta chains from the same sample are listed, as sequenced in a study of low-dose radiotherapy and immunotherapy resistance in tumors. Alpha and beta chains were covered, as first-strand cDNA relied on TRAV- and TRBV-specific primers. For amplifying TCRs, the PCR ran for about 20 cycles with Phusion, which was used together with a constant-region primer and the adapter on the V primers. TCRdb passed the reads through MiXCR, listing each CDR3 protein once. The repertoire holds about 91,000 distinct CDR3 sequences, with under 25% as singletons. The time point denotes: after trial treatment. Treatment of the sample: LDRT plus nivolumab, ipilimumab, low-dose cyclophosphamide and aspirin (RACIN trial). Sequences were derived from PBMCs, sampled after low-dose radiotherapy plus immunotherapy. Source of these receptors: a female donor with ovarian cancer.

This clonotype was seen ten or more times. The CDR3 protein is CASSTTGLSQPQHF. DNA of the CDR3: TGTGCCAGTAGCACGACAGGTCTCAGTCAGCCCCAGCATTTT. The J gene is TRBJ1-5, the V gene TRBV19; D is perhaps TRBD1 (6 bases). Germline CDR1 LNHDA, CDR2 SQIVND (reference sequence). CDR3 size: 14 residues. Trimming shortened V by 6 bases and J by 6 bases, and 15 bases separated the two germline ends.

This clonotype was picked up many times. The chain links TRBV4-3 to TRBJ1-3; TRBD1 is a possible D gene (5 bases). The CDR3 consists of 15 residues. V was pared by 2 bases and J by 3 bases, with 11 bases between. From germline, CDR1 is LGHNA and CDR2 YSLEER. CDR3 DNA sequence: TGCGCCAGCAGCCAAAACCGACAGATTGGAAACACCATATATTTT. Translated, it gives CASSQNRQIGNTIYF.

This clonotype was observed at least ten times. The chain recombines TRBV5-4 with TRBJ1-4; 8 nucleotides line up with TRBD1. After removal of 4 bases from V and 3 bases from J, the junction contained 5 bases not matched to a gene. The germline CDR1 and CDR2 sequences are SGHNT and YYREEE (reference sequence). The CDR3 spans 15 residues. The chain's CDR3 is CASSRGQVANEKLFF. CDR3 nucleotides: TGTGCCAGCAGCAGGGGACAGGTAGCTAATGAAAAACTGTTTTTT.

This clonotype was observed at least ten times. This chain joins TRBV6-2 or TRBV6-3 and TRBJ2-2, with 7 bases identical to TRBD2. The length of the CDR3 is 16 residues. The V and J ends lost 5 bases and 5 bases, in that order; junction bases with no gene match: 11. CDR1 and CDR2 (germline): MNHEY, SVGEGT. The CDR3 here is CASSGGGLVGTGELFF. Here the CDR3 DNA reads TGTGCCAGCAGTGGCGGCGGACTAGTAGGGACCGGGGAGCTGTTTTTT.

This clonotype was detected only once. This rearrangement joins TRBV6-2 or TRBV6-3 to TRBJ2-7; 10 nucleotides match TRBD2. This CDR3 has 15 residues. J gave up 6 bases and V 5 bases, and 10 bases lay outside the gene matches. The germline V gene encodes CDR1 MNHEY and CDR2 SVGEGT. The CDR3 here is CASSTWTSGLGEQYF. Here the CDR3 DNA reads TGTGCCAGCAGTACCTGGACTAGCGGTCTCGGCGAGCAGTACTTC.

V and J are TRBV5-5 and TRBJ1-6; TRBD1 aligns across 9 bases. Trimming took 4 bases from V and 9 from J; bases not matched to a gene: 8. The CDR3 contains 15 residues. CDR1 is SGHKS and CDR2 is YYEKEE in the germline V gene (reference sequence). CDR3 region: CASSTLTGGGSPLHF. The DNA for the CDR3 is TGTGCCAGCAGCACCTTGACAGGGGGGGGTTCACCCCTCCACTTT.

This clonotype was seen many times. V gene TRBV6-2 or TRBV6-3 combines with J gene TRBJ2-2; D perhaps matches TRBD2 (5 bases). The V and J ends lost 0 bases and 6 bases respectively, with 14 bases between them. The CDR3 is made up of 16 amino acids. In germline, CDR1 is MNHEY, CDR2 SVGEGT. The CDR3 here is CASSYSAVVGAGELFF. CDR3 bases: TGTGCCAGCAGTTACTCGGCCGTTGTCGGGGCCGGGGAGCTGTTTTTT.

Details on this clonotype: This likely reflects a read error, since a far larger clone is one base away. The chain employs TRBV10-3 and TRBJ2-3; 7 bases are a match to TRBD1. The germline gives CDR1 ENHRY, CDR2 SYGVKD. CDR3 length: 16 residues. The CDR3: CASSGQVRKSSDTQYF. The CDR3 coding sequence is TGTGCCAGCAGTGGACAGGTTCGCAAATCTTCAGATACGCAGTATTTT.

There are many counts of this clonotype. The genes are TRBV3-1 and TRBJ1-1; possibly TRBD1 for D (6 bases). The V end lost 0 bases, the J end lost 5 bases, and 16 bases lay between the germline ends. This CDR3 has 16 amino acids. CDR1 and CDR2 from the germline V gene are LGHDT and YNNKEL (reference sequence). This CDR3 reads CASSQDHNREGTEAFF. The CDR3 DNA sequence: TGTGCCAGCAGCCAAGATCACAACAGGGAGGGGACTGAAGCTTTCTTT.

This clonotype was counted ten times or more. CDR3 sequence: CASSPRGLVAGELFF. In DNA, the CDR3 is TGTGCCAGCAGCCCTCGAGGACTAGTCGCCGGGGAGCTGTTTTTT. This chain links TRBV7-2 with TRBJ2-2, with 7 nucleotides matching TRBD2. Per the germline V gene, CDR1 is SGHTA and CDR2 is FQGNSA. V dropped 5 bases and J dropped 6; count of bases not matched to a gene: 9. The CDR3 consists of 15 residues.

Ten or more counts support this clonotype. J is TRBJ1-1 and V is TRBV7-9; D is uncertain. Germline V gives CDR1 SEHNR, CDR2 FQNEAQ (reference sequence). The CDR3 is made up of 15 amino acids. Trimming removed 5 bases at V and 5 bases at J, with 18 bases between. The CDR3 spells CASSPGGGTGTEAFF. The DNA for the CDR3 is TGTGCCAGCAGCCCCGGAGGCGGTACCGGGACTGAAGCTTTCTTT.

This clonotype has more than one count but fewer than ten. The V gene is TRBV5-4, the J gene TRBJ2-3; possibly TRBD1 or TRBD2 for D (5 bases each). The CDR3 covers 16 residues. Germline CDR1 SGHNT, CDR2 YYREEE (reference sequence). Deletions cut 4 bases from V and 1 base from J, with 16 bases between. The CDR3 nucleotides read TGTGCCAGCAGCCCGACCGGGGCCTCGGGCACAGATACGCAGTATTTT. This encodes CASSPTGASGTDTQYF. Together with reference TRBV5-4 and TRBJ2-3, the CDR3 gives the full variable domain: ETGVTQSPTHLIKTRGQQVTLRCSSQSGHNTVSWYQQALGQGPQFIFQYYREEENGRGNFPPRFSGLQFPNYSSELNVNALELDDSALYLCASSPTGASGTDTQYFGPGTRLTVL.

This clonotype occurred many times. This sequence joins TRBV7-2 and TRBJ2-7; tentative D call: TRBD1 (5 bases). The ends were cut back, 0 bases at V and 7 bases at J, with 10 bases in the middle. Germline V CDR1 and CDR2: SGHTA, FQGNSA. The CDR3 loop spans 13 amino acids. CDR3 DNA sequence: TGTGCCAGCAGCTTAGCGACAGACAAGGAGCAGTACTTC. Amino acid sequence: CASSLATDKEQYF.